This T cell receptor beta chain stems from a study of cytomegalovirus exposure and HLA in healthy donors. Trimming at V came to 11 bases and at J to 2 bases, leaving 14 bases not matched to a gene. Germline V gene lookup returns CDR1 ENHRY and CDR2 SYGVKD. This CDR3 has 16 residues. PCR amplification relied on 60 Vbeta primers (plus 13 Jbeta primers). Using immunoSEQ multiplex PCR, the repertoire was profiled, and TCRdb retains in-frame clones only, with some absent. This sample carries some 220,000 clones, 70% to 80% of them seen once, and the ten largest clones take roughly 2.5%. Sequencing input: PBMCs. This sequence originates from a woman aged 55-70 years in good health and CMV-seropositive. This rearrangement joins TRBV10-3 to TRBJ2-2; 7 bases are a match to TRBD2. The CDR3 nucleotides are TGTGCCCACAGCCGGACCCGGGGGGTAAACACCGGGGAGCTGTTTTTT. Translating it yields CAHSRTRGVNTGELFF.